These 10 T cell receptor beta chains came from one sample sequenced in a study of shared clonotypes between healthy human individuals. Clones were sequenced by immunoSEQ multiplex PCR, and TCRdb holds only the in-frame ones, with some missing. This table has hundreds of thousands of clones, approximately 79% appearing once. Sequenced: memory CD4+ T cells sorted from blood. Subset in this sample: CD45RA-negative fraction. Receptors were obtained from a woman aged 30 to 39 in good health.

The rearrangement joins TRBV5-6 to TRBJ1-3, with no clear D. Germline assignment: CDR1 SGHDT and CDR2 YYEEEE. The CDR3 is made up of 15 amino acids. The ends were cut back, 0 bases at V and 0 bases at J, with 7 bases in the middle. CDR3 nucleotide sequence: TGTGCCAGCAGCTTGGGTCAGCTCTCTGGAAACACCATATATTTT. It is translated as CASSLGQLSGNTIYF.

The chain joins TRBV5-1 to TRBJ2-3; D might be TRBD1 or TRBD2, each matching 5 bases. Germline V gives CDR1 SGHRS, CDR2 YFSETQ. Between the trimmed V and J ends, which lost 8 bases and 0 bases, there was a span of 16 bases. The CDR3 spans 15 residues. The CDR3 coding sequence is TGCGCCAGTCGGGGACGCGCGGATAGCACAGATACGCAGTATTTT. This sequence encodes CASRGRADSTDTQYF.

The chain has TRBV27 and TRBJ2-1, with 10 bases aligning to TRBD2. The CDR3 contains 14 residues. CDR1 is MNHEY, CDR2 SMNVEV, per germline (reference sequence). Germline trimming cut 4 bases from V and 7 bases from J; bases unmatched to any gene: 4. The CDR3 spells CASSSPGLANEQFF. Written as DNA, the CDR3 is TGTGCCAGCAGTTCTCCGGGACTAGCGAATGAGCAGTTCTTC.

Comments on this clone: Mismatch with germline at one junction end may stem from a read error. The chain joins TRBV5-8 to TRBJ2-1; D is possibly TRBD1 (5 bases). There are 12 residues in the CDR3. Germline V gives CDR1 SGHTS, CDR2 YDEGEE. CDR3 coding DNA: TGCGCCAGCAGCTCACAGGCGACTGAGCAGTTCTTC. Protein product: CASSSQATEQFF. Full variable domain (missing parts from reference TRBV5-8 and TRBJ2-1): EAGVTQSPTHLIKTRGQQATLRCSPISGHTSVYWYQQALGLGLQFLLWYDEGEERNRGNFPPRFSGRQFPNYSSELNVNALELEDSALYLCASSSQATEQFFGPGTRLTVL.

V and J are TRBV6-6 and TRBJ2-7, with a possible D match to TRBD1 (5 bases). The germline V and J ends were trimmed by 2 bases and 4 bases, with 9 bases remaining between them. The CDR3 runs 13 residues. The germline CDR1 and CDR2 sequences are MNHNY and SVGAGI (reference sequence). CDR3 region: CASSYDRSYEQYF. The CDR3, as DNA: TGTGCCAGCAGTTACGACAGATCATACGAGCAGTACTTC.

The chain joins TRBV23-1 to TRBJ1-1; 11 nucleotides align to TRBD1. TRBV23-1 is an ORF; its function is uncertain. The CDR3 contains 15 residues. The V gene end was trimmed by 4 bases and the J gene end by 8 bases; junction bases not matched to a gene: 9. The DNA for the CDR3 is TGCGCCAGCAGTCGCCCGGGACAGGGGGGCCTAGAAGCTTTCTTT. Translating gives CASSRPGQGGLEAFF.

J is TRBJ2-1 and V is TRBV7-3, with TRBD2 identical over 8 bases. Germline lookup yields CDR1 SGHTA and CDR2 FQGTGA. J was trimmed by 7 bases and V by 2 bases; bases with no gene match: 4. The CDR3 length is 14 residues. CDR3 nucleotide sequence: TGTGCCAGCAGCTTATGGGCTAGCGGGAATGAGCAGTTCTTC. Protein product: CASSLWASGNEQFF.

To note about this clone: The junction does not match germline at one end; this may be a read error. The V and J genes are TRBV6-4 and TRBJ1-3; no reliable D call. The CDR3 is made up of 12 amino acids. The V gene's germline CDR1 is MRHNA and CDR2 SNTAGT. The DNA of the CDR3 is TGTGCCAGCAGTGACTCGAGGCAGGATTATTACTTT. Its protein product is CASSDSRQDYYF.

J is TRBJ2-3 and V is TRBV28; 7 bases map to TRBD2. V lost 2 bases and J lost 3; bases outside the gene matches: 5. The CDR3 consists of 15 residues. Germline V gives CDR1 MDHEN, CDR2 SYDVKM. The CDR3 here is CASSLAGDLTDTQYF. For the CDR3, the DNA is TGTGCCAGCAGTTTAGCGGGAGACTTGACAGATACGCAGTATTTT.

With respect to this clone: Within the sample, other DNA sequences also encode this same CDR3. The V gene is TRBV28, the J gene TRBJ1-5; a weak D match, TRBD1 (6 bases). Germline V CDR1 and CDR2: MDHEN, SYDVKM. This CDR3 contains 13 residues. Trimming took off 6 bases at V and 1 base at J, with 7 bases between the two ends. CDR3 region: CASRGASNQPQHF. CDR3 in DNA: TGTGCCAGCAGGGGGGCGAGCAATCAGCCCCAGCATTTT. The full variable domain, with the rest looked up from reference TRBV28 and TRBJ1-5, is DVKVTQSSRYLVKRTGEKVFLECVQDMDHENMFWYRQDPGLGLRLIYFSYDVKMKEKGDIPEGYSVSREKKERFSLILESASTNQTSMYLCASRGASNQPQHFGDGTRLSIL.